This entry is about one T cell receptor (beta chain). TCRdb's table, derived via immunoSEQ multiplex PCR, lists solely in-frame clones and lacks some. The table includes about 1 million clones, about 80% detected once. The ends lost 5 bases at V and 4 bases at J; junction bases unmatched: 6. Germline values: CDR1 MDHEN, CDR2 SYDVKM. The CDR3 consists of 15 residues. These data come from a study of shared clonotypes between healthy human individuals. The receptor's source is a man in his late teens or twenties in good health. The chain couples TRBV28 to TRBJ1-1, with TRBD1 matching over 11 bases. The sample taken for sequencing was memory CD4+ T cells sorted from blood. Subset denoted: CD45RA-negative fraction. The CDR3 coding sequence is TGTGCCAGCAGTGCTTCGGGACAGGGGGGCACTGAAGCTTTCTTT. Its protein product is CASSASGQGGTEAFF. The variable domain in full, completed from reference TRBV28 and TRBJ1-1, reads DVKVTQSSRYLVKRTGEKVFLECVQDMDHENMFWYRQDPGLGLRLIYFSYDVKMKEKGDIPEGYSVSREKKERFSLILESASTNQTSMYLCASSASGQGGTEAFFGQGTRLTVV.